These 26 T cell receptor beta chains were all obtained from the same sample, sequenced in a study of cytomegalovirus exposure and HLA in healthy donors. PCR involved 60 Vbeta and 13 Jbeta primers. Only in-frame clones appear in the TCRdb table, and some are missing; sequencing was by immunoSEQ multiplex PCR. Of 150,000 to 200,000 clones in the sample, roughly 80% are singletons; the top ten hold about 1.6%. Sample: PBMCs. These receptors all stem from a woman in her 50s in good health and CMV-seronegative.

CDR3 protein: CASHSGGNTEAFF. The DNA of the CDR3 is TGTGCCAGCCATTCCGGGGGGAACACTGAAGCTTTCTTT. This chain uses TRBV18 with TRBJ1-1; tentative D call: TRBD1 (5 bases). V lost 8 bases to trimming and J lost 1 base, with 11 bases between them. The CDR3 has 13 amino acids. CDR1 is KGHSH and CDR2 is LQKENI in the germline V gene.

The rearrangement uses TRBV5-4 and TRBJ2-5; maybe TRBD2 (6 bases). Germline loops: CDR1 SGHNT, CDR2 YYREEE (reference sequence). There are 15 residues in the CDR3. Trimming stripped 2 bases from V and 5 bases from J, with 16 bases between. The CDR3 here is CASSFGTSLGETQYF. CDR3 sequence (DNA): TGTGCCAGCAGCTTCGGGACTTCCCTCGGGGAGACCCAGTACTTC.

This chain uses TRBV5-1 with TRBJ2-6, with a tentative D call TRBD1 (6 bases). The germline CDR1 and CDR2 sequences are SGHRS and YFSETQ. V lost 0 bases and J 0 bases, leaving 13 bases between the germline ends. The CDR3 is 18 amino acids. Here the CDR3 reads CASSLEFDRHSGANVLTF. The CDR3 DNA reads TGCGCCAGCAGCTTGGAATTCGACAGGCACTCTGGGGCCAACGTCCTGACTTTC.

As DNA, the CDR3 is TGCGCCAGCAGCTTGGGGCAGGGGGGTAATTCACCCCTCCACTTT. Translating gives CASSLGQGGNSPLHF. J is TRBJ1-6 and V is TRBV5-1; 7 positions agree with TRBD1. Losses at the gene ends were 0 bases for V and 6 bases for J; bases not matched to a gene: 3. The CDR3 is 15 residues long. Per the germline V gene, CDR1 is SGHRS and CDR2 is YFSETQ.

V is TRBV6-1 and J is TRBJ2-7, with D perhaps matching TRBD1 (6 bases). Between the trimmed V and J ends, which lost 5 bases and 1 base, there was a span of 12 bases. The CDR3 spans 14 residues. Germline values: CDR1 MNHNS, CDR2 SASEGT. As DNA, the CDR3 is TGTGCCAGCAGTAGGGGGAAGGGATCCTACGAGCAGTACTTC. It encodes CASSRGKGSYEQYF.

This clone was picked up a small number of times. At one end the junction does not follow the germline gene, possibly because of a read error. This chain connects TRBV11-2 to TRBJ1-3, with a weak D call TRBD1 (5 bases). This CDR3 spans 17 amino acids. Germline V lookup: CDR1 SGHAT, CDR2 FQNNGV. CDR3 amino acids: CASSLDGQGSSGNTIYF. The CDR3 DNA is TGTGCCAGCAGCCTAGATGGGCAGGGTTCGTCTGGAAACACCATATATTTT.

This clone appeared a single time. The rearrangement links TRBV2 to TRBJ2-2, with D perhaps TRBD2 (7 bases). The CDR3 runs to 16 residues. With 1 base removed from V and 4 bases from J, the gap between germline ends came to 13 bases. Germline CDR1 SNHLY, CDR2 FYNNEI. CDR3 sequence (DNA): TGTGCCAGCAGTGAAGACGCGGGGGCCACCACCGGGGAGCTGTTTTTT. It codes for CASSEDAGATTGELFF.

The chain joins TRBV15 to TRBJ2-3; tentative D call: TRBD2 (6 bases). This CDR3 spans 16 amino acids. Deletions cut 3 bases from V and 3 bases from J, with 16 bases between. Germline values: CDR1 LNHNV, CDR2 YYDKDF (reference sequence). The CDR3 region is CATSSSPQAGTDTQYF. For the CDR3, the DNA is TGTGCCACCAGCAGCAGCCCGCAGGCGGGGACAGATACGCAGTATTTT.

This clone has only a few counts. This chain joins TRBV29-1 and TRBJ2-7; TRBD2 agrees at 11 bases. This CDR3 is built from 14 residues. The J segment lost 9 bases and the V segment lost 4 bases, leaving 11 bases of the junction unmatched. From germline, CDR1 is SQVTM and CDR2 ANQGSEA. Here the CDR3 reads CSVAYPGTSGGQYF. The CDR3 coding sequence is TGCAGCGTTGCCTACCCCGGGACTAGCGGTGGGCAGTACTTC.

This clone is a singleton in its sample. V usage is TRBV2 and J usage is TRBJ2-3, with D maybe TRBD1 (5 bases). V was trimmed by 5 bases and J by 3 bases, leaving 6 bases between them. CDR1 and CDR2 from the germline V gene are SNHLY and FYNNEI. The CDR3 loop spans 12 amino acids. The CDR3 sequence is CASSHRTDTQYF. For the CDR3, the DNA is TGTGCCAGCAGTCACAGGACAGATACGCAGTATTTT. The full variable domain, completed using reference TRBV2 and TRBJ2-3, is EPEVTQTPSHQVTQMGQEVILRCVPISNHLYFYWYRQILGQKVEFLVSFYNNEISEKSEIFDDQFSVERPDGSNFTLKIRSTKLEDSAMYFCASSHRTDTQYFGPGTRLTVL.

The V call is TRBV7-9, the J call TRBJ2-2; D call uncertain. This CDR3 has 13 residues. Germline V gives CDR1 SEHNR, CDR2 FQNEAQ (reference sequence). Deletions cut 1 base from V and 7 bases from J, with 7 bases between. The CDR3 DNA reads TGTGCCAGCAGCTTAGTGGCGGTCGGGGAGCTGTTTTTT. It codes for CASSLVAVGELFF.

The CDR3 nucleotides are TGTGCCAGCAGCATACTTCGACAGGGTCCCGGGGAGCTGTTTTTT. Amino acids: CASSILRQGPGELFF. This rearrangement joins TRBV7-9 to TRBJ2-2; TRBD1 agrees at 7 bases. The J segment lost 6 bases and the V segment lost 5 bases, leaving 9 bases of the junction unmatched. In germline, CDR1 is SEHNR, CDR2 FQNEAQ (reference sequence). The CDR3 length is 15 residues.

The gene calls are TRBV6-5 and TRBJ1-1; 8 bases map to TRBD1. Germline loops: CDR1 MNHEY, CDR2 SVGAGI. The V and J ends lost 4 bases and 0 bases, in that order; junction bases with no gene match: 4. This CDR3 spans 15 amino acids. Here the CDR3 DNA reads TGTGCCAGCAGTTTAGGACAGGGCATGAACACTGAAGCTTTCTTT. Protein: CASSLGQGMNTEAFF.

This clone was seen only a few times. This chain joins TRBV2 and TRBJ2-3; a possible D gene is TRBD2 (6 bases). Germline CDR1 and CDR2: SNHLY and FYNNEI. The CDR3 consists of 15 residues. V was shortened by 6 bases and J by 4 bases, with 17 bases between the two germline ends. This chain's CDR3 is CASSAYSGSADTQYF. Here the CDR3 DNA reads TGTGCCAGCAGCGCATATAGCGGTTCGGCAGATACGCAGTATTTT.

The chain joins TRBV7-9 to TRBJ2-5; 11 bases are shared with TRBD2. Germline V gives CDR1 SEHNR, CDR2 FQNEAQ (reference sequence). This CDR3 spans 14 amino acids. V shed 5 bases, J shed 5 bases, and the junction held 4 bases outside the gene matches. CDR3 bases: TGTGCCAGCAGCCTTACTAGCGGGGGTGAGACCCAGTACTTC. Its translation is CASSLTSGGETQYF.

Notes on this clone: In the same sample, other DNA sequences code for this CDR3. This chain connects TRBV9 to TRBJ2-1, with a weak D call TRBD2 (5 bases). Trimming took 4 bases from V and 0 from J, leaving 8 bases between them. The germline V gene encodes CDR1 SGDLS and CDR2 YYNGEE. The length of the CDR3 is 14 residues. The CDR3 DNA sequence: TGTGCCAGCAGCATCCGGGACTCCTACAATGAGCAGTTCTTC. The encoded protein is CASSIRDSYNEQFF.

The CDR3: CSVADGGLTEAFF. The CDR3 DNA reads TGCAGCGTTGCCGACGGGGGGTTGACTGAAGCTTTCTTT. J is TRBJ1-1 and V is TRBV29-1; the D gene is possibly TRBD1 (5 bases). V was trimmed by 4 bases and J by 5 bases, leaving 14 bases between them. CDR3 length equals 13 residues. Germline V CDR1 and CDR2: SQVTM, ANQGSEA. Complete variable domain (other parts from reference TRBV29-1 and TRBJ1-1): SAVISQKPSRDICQRGTSLTIQCQVDSQVTMMFWYRQQPGQSLTLIATANQGSEATYESGFVIDKFPISRPNLTFSTLTVSNMSPEDSSIYLCSVADGGLTEAFFGQGTRLTVV.

This clone was seen only once. This chain links TRBV28 with TRBJ2-3, with 8 bases matching TRBD2. This CDR3 is built from 14 residues. J lost 6 bases, V lost 5 bases, and 7 bases had no gene match. The V gene's germline CDR1 is MDHEN and CDR2 SYDVKM. CDR3 sequence (DNA): TGTGCCAGCAGTCCTGGGACTAGATCGGATACGCAGTATTTT. Translation gives CASSPGTRSDTQYF.

The chain carries TRBV11-2 and TRBJ1-4; TRBD1 matches 8 bases. Germline trimming cut 1 base from V and 3 bases from J; bases unmatched to any gene: 4. The CDR3 extends over 16 amino acids. Germline assignment: CDR1 SGHAT and CDR2 FQNNGV. The CDR3: CASSLGIQGANEKLFF. The CDR3 DNA sequence: TGTGCCAGCAGCTTAGGTATACAGGGGGCTAATGAAAAACTGTTTTTT.

CDR3 in amino acids: CASSYLGQGAHGYTF. The CDR3 bases are TGTGCCAGCAGTTACCTGGGACAGGGGGCCCATGGCTACACCTTC. The rearrangement uses TRBV6-6 and TRBJ1-2; TRBD1 matches at 12 bases. This CDR3 is 15 amino acids long. Germline V CDR1 and CDR2: MNHNY, SVGAGI (reference sequence). V lost 2 bases and J lost 6; bases outside the gene matches: 4.

V is TRBV27 and J is TRBJ2-5, with TRBD1 matching 8 bases. The last part of the DNA fits TRBJ2-7 better; the J call may be wrong. The germline gives CDR1 MNHEY, CDR2 SMNVEV (reference sequence). CDR3 length equals 17 residues. CDR3 sequence reads: CASSLKASTGASYEQYF. CDR3 bases: TGTGCCAGCAGTTTAAAGGCCTCGACAGGGGCTTCCTACGAGCAGTACTTC.

CDR3 nucleotides: TGCGCCAGCAGCTTGGCCGCAGGGTGGAACACTGAAGCTTTCTTT. Its translation is CASSLAAGWNTEAFF. This chain connects TRBV5-1 to TRBJ1-1, with D tentatively TRBD1 (5 bases). The CDR3 totals 15 residues. With 0 bases removed from V and 1 base from J, the gap between germline ends came to 10 bases. From germline, CDR1 is SGHRS and CDR2 YFSETQ.

The chain combines TRBV6-1 with TRBJ2-1; TRBD1 might be the D (7 bases). Trimming removed 4 bases from V and 5 bases from J, with 15 bases in between. CDR3 length: 15 residues. Germline CDR1 MNHNS, CDR2 SASEGT. The CDR3: CASSGEDRFHNEQFF. The DNA of the CDR3 is TGTGCCAGCAGTGGGGAGGACAGGTTCCACAATGAGCAGTTCTTC.

This rearrangement joins TRBV6-6 to TRBJ1-2, with TRBD1 matching 7 bases. CDR3 length equals 16 residues. Germline V gene data show CDR1 as MNHNY and CDR2 as SVGAGI (reference sequence). Trimming removed 7 bases from V and 4 bases from J; junction bases left unmatched: 15. The CDR3 DNA follows: TGTGCCAGCACCAATGACAGGGCCGTATTCTTCTATGGCTACACCTTC. It is translated as CASTNDRAVFFYGYTF.

This clone has at least ten counts. The chain couples TRBV29-1 to TRBJ1-2; possible D gene TRBD1, 6 bases. V was shortened by 5 bases and J by 2 bases, with 15 bases between the two germline ends. CDR3 length: 14 residues. The V gene's germline CDR1 is SQVTM and CDR2 ANQGSEA. The CDR3 protein is CSVPGGAENYGYTF. CDR3 bases: TGCAGCGTTCCGGGGGGGGCTGAGAACTATGGCTACACCTTC.

The chain links TRBV5-6 to TRBJ2-3; D gene ambiguous. The V end was cut by 3 bases, the J end by 6 bases, with 8 bases between. Germline V gives CDR1 SGHDT, CDR2 YYEEEE. The CDR3 has 12 residues. The CDR3 loop is CASSSRVDTQYF. In nucleotides, the CDR3 is TGTGCCAGCAGCTCCCGGGTGGATACGCAGTATTTT. Complete variable domain (other parts from reference TRBV5-6 and TRBJ2-3): DAGVTQSPTHLIKTRGQQVTLRCSPKSGHDTVSWYQQALGQGPQFIFQYYEEEERQRGNFPDRFSGHQFPNYSSELNVNALLLGDSALYLCASSSRVDTQYFGPGTRLTVL.